This is a list of T cell receptor beta chains from one sample in a study of response to subunit inactivated influenza vaccine. TCRdb analysed the RT-PCR reads with MiXCR anew, one entry per CDR3 protein. The sample records about 650,000 distinct CDR3 sequences, 12% to 15% being singletons. The sample in question was PBMCs from blood, obtained roughly 15 days before vaccination. These receptors were obtained from a man aged 50 or older who received an inactivated influenza vaccine. CDR3s include the opening cysteine and the closing phenylalanine or tryptophan. A D gene is named only where the DNA matches it firmly. Rows give clone size only sometimes, using once, few, many, or a class for an expanded clone.

v_call	d_call	clone_size	j_call	cdr3_nt	cdr3_aa
TRBV4-3	TRBD1	few	TRBJ1-4	TGCGCCAGCAGCCAAGTTACCGGGACAGAATTGGAAAAACTGTTTTTT	CASSQVTGTELEKLFF
TRBV15	-	few	TRBJ2-1	TGTGCCACCAGCAGAGATCTGAGCGGGCACTTCAATGAGCAGTTCTTC	CATSRDLSGHFNEQFF
TRBV11-2	-	-	TRBJ2-2	TGTGCCAGCAAACCCGCCCTGGGGGAGCTGTTTTTT	CASKPALGELFF
TRBV3-1	-	few	TRBJ2-5	TGTGCCAGCAGCCAAGGGATACTAGCAAGAGAGACCCAGTACTTC	CASSQGILARETQYF
TRBV18	TRBD1	-	TRBJ2-1	TGTGCCAGCTCACCACTACAGGGGGAAAGTAATGAGCAGTTCTTC	CASSPLQGESNEQFF
TRBV28	TRBD1	-	TRBJ2-7	TGTGCCAGCAGTTTACCCGACAGGGTGTGGGAGCAGTACTTC	CASSLPDRVWEQYF
TRBV6-2/TRBV6-3	-	-	TRBJ2-4	TGTGCCACCTCAGGAATCTTGGCCAAAAACATTCAGTACTTC	CATSGILAKNIQYF
TRBV7-9	TRBD1	many	TRBJ1-1	TGTGCCAGCAGCTTCGGACAGGAGAACACTGAAGCTTTCTTT	CASSFGQENTEAFF
TRBV12-3/TRBV12-4	TRBD2	few	TRBJ2-2	TGTGCCAGCAGCTCCGGACTAGCCTACCCGTTAGGCACCGGGGAGCTGTTTTTT	CASSSGLAYPLGTGELFF
TRBV12-3/TRBV12-4	-	many	TRBJ2-1	TGTGCCAGCAGTTTTAACGAGGGGCAGGAGCAGTTCTTC	CASSFNEGQEQFF
TRBV12-3/TRBV12-4	TRBD1	few	TRBJ1-2	TGTGCCAGCAGTCCGACAGGGAACCGCTATGGCTACACCTTC	CASSPTGNRYGYTF
TRBV6-2/TRBV6-3	-	many	TRBJ2-2	TGTGCCAGCACTCGGGTAGCCCTCACCGGGGAGCTGTTTTTT	CASTRVALTGELFF
TRBV6-5	TRBD1	few	TRBJ2-4	TGTGCCAGCAGTTATCGGACAGGGGAGGACAAAAACATTCAGTACTTC	CASSYRTGEDKNIQYF
TRBV20-1	TRBD2	-	TRBJ2-1	TGCAGTGCTGGCGGGACTAGCGGAATTTCCTACAATGAGCAGTTCTTC	CSAGGTSGISYNEQFF
TRBV24-1	TRBD1	-	TRBJ2-5	TGTGCCACCAGTGATTATGGGGACAGGGCGCAAGAGACCCAGTACTTC	CATSDYGDRAQETQYF
TRBV29-1	-	-	TRBJ2-1	TGCAGCGTTGATAGGGTCCGGAGCTCCTACAATGAGCAGTTCTTC	CSVDRVRSSYNEQFF
TRBV20-1	-	few	TRBJ1-2	TGCAGTGCTAGAGGGGGTTCTGGCTACACCTTC	CSARGGSGYTF
TRBV3-1	-	-	TRBJ2-1	TGTGCCAGCGCCCCTCTGCTAGGGAACTACAATGAGCAGTTCTTC	CASAPLLGNYNEQFF
TRBV13	TRBD2	-	TRBJ2-5	TGTGCCAGCAGCCCCAGGACTAGCGGGCTCCAAGAGACCCAGTACTTC	CASSPRTSGLQETQYF
TRBV6-2/TRBV6-3	-	few	TRBJ2-7	TGTGCCAGCAGTTACGACGCCGAGCAGTACTTC	CASSYDAEQYF
TRBV7-2	-	few	TRBJ2-5	TGTGCCAGCAGCTTAGGCCTGGGGCGCGATGAGACCCAGTACTTC	CASSLGLGRDETQYF
TRBV12-3/TRBV12-4	-	-	TRBJ2-6	TGTGCCAGCAGTTTTTCTCCCTCTGGGGCCAACGTCCTGACTTTC	CASSFSPSGANVLTF